The rows below give T cell receptor beta chains drawn from one sample of a study of cytomegalovirus exposure and HLA in healthy donors. The protocol was immunoSEQ multiplex PCR, while the TCRdb copy is restricted to in-frame clones and leaves out a portion. This table holds 95,000 to 150,000 clones, roughly 66% found once. Sequenced input: PBMCs. The receptors come from a man between 18 and 29 years old in good health and CMV-seronegative. Each CDR3 is given with its conserved first and last residue. The D gene is left open where the match is weak. Part of the rows lack a size; the others show once, few, many or a class for expanded clones.

-	-	TRBV5-1	TRBJ2-3	CASSLGGRTDTQYF	TGCGCCAGCAGCTTGGGGGGGCGCACAGATACGCAGTATTTT
-	TRBD1	TRBV14	TRBJ1-2	CASNNRDRDYGYTF	TGTGCCAGCAATAACCGGGACAGGGATTATGGCTACACCTTC
-	-	TRBV23-1	TRBJ1-2	CASSQSEGLTGTIGYGYTF	TGCGCCAGCAGTCAATCCGAAGGGTTAACCGGGACAATAGGGTATGGCTACACCTTC
-	-	TRBV30	TRBJ1-2	CACHPADRPYGYTF	TGTGCCTGCCACCCCGCCGACAGGCCCTATGGCTACACCTTC
-	-	TRBV18	TRBJ2-5	CASSPSRRGETQYF	TGTGCCAGCTCACCGAGCCGGAGGGGAGAGACCCAGTACTTC
-	-	TRBV6-5	TRBJ2-2	CASSSTQNTGELFF	TGTGCCAGCAGTTCGACACAGAACACCGGGGAGCTGTTTTTT
-	-	TRBV5-8	TRBJ1-5	CASSALPGYQPQHF	TGTGCCAGCAGCGCGCTTCCAGGGTATCAGCCCCAGCATTTT
-	-	TRBV6-5	TRBJ2-3	CASSYSGQHTDTQYF	TGTGCCAGCAGTTACTCGGGCCAGCACACAGATACGCAGTATTTT
few	-	TRBV9	TRBJ1-1	CASSKQPLNTEAFF	TGTGCCAGCAGCAAACAGCCCTTGAACACTGAAGCTTTCTTT
-	TRBD2	TRBV7-7	TRBJ2-1	CASSGLASGRPAEQFF	TGTGCCAGCAGCGGGCTCGCTAGCGGGAGGCCGGCTGAGCAGTTCTTC
once	TRBD1	TRBV27	TRBJ1-2	CASSGNRGKGYGYTF	TGTGCCAGCAGTGGTAACAGGGGAAAAGGCTATGGCTACACCTTC
few	TRBD1	TRBV10-3	TRBJ2-5	CAIRERTGQGKETQYF	TGTGCCATCAGGGAGAGAACGGGACAGGGTAAAGAGACCCAGTACTTC
-	-	TRBV30	TRBJ1-2	CAWSVTDYGYTF	TGTGCCTGGAGTGTAACAGACTATGGCTACACCTTC
-	TRBD1	TRBV4-2	TRBJ1-1	CASSQDPGNRGLENTEAFF	TGTGCCAGCAGCCAAGATCCAGGGAACAGGGGGCTTGAGAACACTGAAGCTTTCTTT
once	-	TRBV30	TRBJ1-2	CAWSGGGTSSYTF	TGTGCCTGGAGTGGGGGAGGAACTAGTTCCTACACCTTC
once	-	TRBV18	TRBJ2-5	CASTPGVQETQYF	TGTGCCAGCACTCCGGGGGTCCAAGAGACCCAGTACTTC
-	TRBD1	TRBV13	TRBJ1-2	CASSFRGHGYTF	TGTGCCAGCAGCTTTAGGGGGCATGGCTACACCTTC
-	-	TRBV9	TRBJ1-3	CASSPGDIARNTIYF	TGTGCCAGCAGCCCAGGGGATATTGCGAGAAACACCATATATTTT
few	TRBD1	TRBV6-5	TRBJ1-5	CASSPGGLSNQPQHF	TGTGCCAGCAGCCCAGGGGGCTTGTCGAATCAGCCCCAGCATTTT
few	-	TRBV9	TRBJ2-7	CASSVGDLGGSYEQYF	TGTGCCAGCAGCGTAGGAGATCTAGGCGGATCCTACGAGCAGTACTTC
-	-	TRBV29-1	TRBJ2-5	CSVGVGGETQYF	TGCAGCGTTGGAGTTGGGGGGGAGACCCAGTACTTC
-	-	TRBV6-5	TRBJ1-2	CASSLSGVGYTF	TGTGCCAGCAGTTTGTCGGGGGTAGGCTACACCTTC
-	TRBD2	TRBV6-4	TRBJ2-2	CASSGLAGAQLFF	TGTGCCAGCAGTGGACTAGCGGGAGCCCAGCTGTTTTTT
-	-	TRBV7-8	TRBJ2-1	CASSLEAGRYNEQFF	TGTGCCAGCAGCTTAGAGGCGGGGAGATACAATGAGCAGTTCTTC
-	-	TRBV7-3	TRBJ2-3	CASSFSGSTDTQYF	TGTGCCAGCAGCTTTAGCGGAAGCACAGATACGCAGTATTTT
-	TRBD1	TRBV9	TRBJ1-4	CASSVSGQPAEKLFF	TGTGCCAGCAGCGTCTCGGGACAGCCGGCGGAAAAACTGTTTTTT
-	TRBD1	TRBV6-1	TRBJ1-1	CASRDRLNTEAFF	TGTGCCAGCAGGGACAGGTTGAACACTGAAGCTTTCTTT
-	TRBD1	TRBV28	TRBJ1-2	CASSLILGQGFNGYTF	TGTGCCAGCAGTTTAATACTGGGACAGGGTTTCAATGGCTACACCTTC
few	-	TRBV2	TRBJ2-3	CASHWAGAGDTQYF	TGTGCCAGTCATTGGGCAGGGGCTGGAGATACGCAGTATTTT
-	-	TRBV21-1	TRBJ2-7	CARYRGYEQYF	TGTGCCAGATACAGGGGTTACGAGCAGTACTTC
-	-	TRBV4-1	TRBJ2-3	CASSQHQGDTQYF	TGCGCCAGCAGCCAACACCAGGGGGATACGCAGTATTTT
few	TRBD1	TRBV6-5	TRBJ1-1	CASSATGAMNTEAFF	TGTGCCAGCAGTGCGACAGGGGCCATGAACACTGAAGCTTTCTTT
-	TRBD2	TRBV15	TRBJ2-5	CATSRVGLGGETQYF	TGTGCCACCAGCAGAGTCGGGCTGGGGGGGGAGACCCAGTACTTC
few	-	TRBV2	TRBJ1-1	CATGRNTEAFF	TGTGCCACGGGGAGGAACACTGAAGCTTTCTTT
-	-	TRBV4-1	TRBJ2-7	CASSPGGMGLTYEQYF	TGCGCCAGCAGCCCCGGGGGAATGGGGCTGACCTACGAGCAGTACTTC
-	-	TRBV2	TRBJ2-7	CASSTADSYEQYF	TGTGCCAGCAGTACCGCGGACTCCTACGAGCAGTACTTC
-	-	TRBV10-3	TRBJ1-5	CATFSGGINQPQHF	TGTGCCACTTTCTCGGGGGGGATCAATCAGCCCCAGCATTTT
-	TRBD1	TRBV4-3	TRBJ1-1	CASSQTTGTGFFMAAFF	TGCGCCAGCAGCCAAACAACCGGGACAGGGTTTTTTATGGCGGCTTTCTTT
-	-	TRBV4-3	TRBJ2-1	CASSQAPGDEQFF	TGCGCCAGCAGCCAAGCGCCGGGAGATGAGCAGTTCTTC
-	-	TRBV4-2	TRBJ2-1	CASSQAPRGGSYNEQFF	TGTGCCAGCAGCCAAGCACCGAGGGGGGGTTCCTACAATGAGCAGTTCTTC
-	-	TRBV6-5	TRBJ1-1	CASSNWGGNTEAFF	TGTGCCAGCAGTAACTGGGGGGGGAACACTGAAGCTTTCTTT
few	-	TRBV4-2	TRBJ2-3	CASSQAGVGDTQYF	TGTGCCAGCAGCCAAGCGGGAGTAGGAGATACGCAGTATTTT
few	-	TRBV6-6	TRBJ2-2	CASSYIRAGGGELFF	TGTGCCAGCAGTTACATAAGGGCCGGGGGCGGGGAGCTGTTTTTT
-	TRBD1	TRBV29-1	TRBJ2-7	CSTGGNNEQYF	TGCAGTACAGGGGGTAACAACGAGCAGTACTTC
-	-	TRBV7-3	TRBJ1-1	CASSLTPRRGRGMNTEAFF	TGTGCCAGCAGCTTAACCCCTCGGCGGGGTCGAGGTATGAACACTGAAGCTTTCTTT
-	-	TRBV2	TRBJ1-1	CASDDTVEAFF	TGTGCCAGCGACGACACAGTTGAAGCTTTCTTT
-	-	TRBV6-1	TRBJ2-1	CASSPGNLAYNEQFF	TGTGCCAGCAGTCCAGGGAATCTGGCATACAATGAGCAGTTCTTC
few	-	TRBV28	TRBJ2-7	CASSTAQARGGYEQYF	TGTGCCAGCAGCACCGCTCAGGCCAGGGGTGGCTACGAGCAGTACTTC
-	TRBD2	TRBV10-3	TRBJ2-1	CAIGMRGAGYNEQFF	TGTGCCATCGGAATGCGGGGGGCCGGCTACAATGAGCAGTTCTTC
-	-	TRBV30	TRBJ2-6	CAWSVPRTGGANVLTF	TGTGCCTGGAGTGTACCCAGAACGGGTGGGGCCAACGTCCTGACTTTC
-	-	TRBV7-9	TRBJ1-5	CASSSLGVDQPQHF	TGTGCCAGCAGCTCTCTTGGAGTGGATCAGCCCCAGCATTTT
-	TRBD1	TRBV7-9	TRBJ2-1	CASSPPGTGGNEQFF	TGTGCCAGCAGCCCACCGGGGACAGGGGGCAATGAGCAGTTCTTC
-	-	TRBV29-1	TRBJ1-2	CSVGQAQANYGYTF	TGCAGCGTTGGACAGGCCCAAGCTAACTATGGCTACACCTTC
-	TRBD2	TRBV9	TRBJ2-7	CASSVAGGAGEQYF	TGTGCCAGCAGCGTAGCGGGGGGGGCGGGGGAGCAGTACTTC
once	-	TRBV30	TRBJ1-2	CAWSPDSVNGYTF	TGTGCCTGGTCCCCCGACAGTGTCAATGGCTACACCTTC
-	-	TRBV2	TRBJ1-5	CASHRDSFKPQHF	TGTGCCAGCCACCGGGACTCATTCAAGCCCCAGCATTTT
-	TRBD2	TRBV29-1	TRBJ2-3	CSVVETYRGVGTDTQYF	TGCAGCGTTGTTGAAACTTATCGGGGGGTTGGCACAGATACGCAGTATTTT
-	-	TRBV4-3	TRBJ2-3	CASSQGPSGPLYTQYF	TGCGCCAGCAGCCAAGGGCCCAGCGGTCCCCTTTATACGCAGTATTTT
few	-	TRBV9	TRBJ1-6	CASSGETGYNSPLHF	TGTGCCAGCAGCGGAGAGACAGGTTACAATTCACCCCTCCACTTT